Presented here are 11 T cell receptor beta chains from one specimen sequenced in a study of cytomegalovirus exposure and HLA in healthy donors. The PCR employed 60 Vbeta primers together with 13 Jbeta primers. Measured with immunoSEQ multiplex PCR; TCRdb has only the in-frame clones, and not every one. The table has fewer than 250,000 clones, more than 60% seen once. Sample: PBMCs. All receptors come from a man aged 35 to 55 in good health and CMV-seronegative.

The chain links TRBV27 to TRBJ2-3; no reliable D call. Trimming took off 3 bases at V and 3 bases at J, with 10 bases between the two ends. The CDR3 sequence is 14 residues long. CDR1 and CDR2 from the germline V gene are MNHEY and SMNVEV (reference sequence). CDR3 nucleotides: TGTGCCAGCAGTTTCACGAGACTGACAGATACGCAGTATTTT. It encodes CASSFTRLTDTQYF.

Note on this clone: Distinct nucleotide sequences in the sample also encode this CDR3. The rearrangement joins TRBV6-5 to TRBJ1-2, with TRBD1 identical over 8 bases. Germline CDR1 MNHEY, CDR2 SVGAGI. Losses at the gene ends were 2 bases for V and 4 bases for J; bases not matched to a gene: 3. The CDR3 runs to 14 residues. CDR3 amino acids: CASSYGQGIYGYTF. The CDR3 DNA follows: TGTGCCAGCAGTTACGGACAGGGCATCTATGGCTACACCTTC.

CDR3 loop: CASSDLLQINEKLFF. The DNA of the CDR3 is TGTGCCAGCAGTGACTTATTACAGATTAATGAAAAACTGTTTTTT. V gene TRBV6-4 combines with J gene TRBJ1-4; D is uncertain. Per the germline V gene, CDR1 is MRHNA and CDR2 is SNTAGT. The V end lost 1 base, the J end lost 4 bases, and 10 bases lay between the germline ends. CDR3 length: 15 amino acids.

This chain connects TRBV5-1 to TRBJ2-3, with 13 bases matching TRBD2. This CDR3 spans 16 amino acids. Germline CDR1 reads SGHRS; CDR2 reads YFSETQ. Unmatched junction bases numbered 5, after V lost 7 bases and J lost 0 bases. The DNA of the CDR3 is TGCGCCAGCCGGGGACTAGCGGGGTCTAGCACAGATACGCAGTATTTT. Translation: CASRGLAGSSTDTQYF.

This clone showed up just once. The J gene is TRBJ2-1, the V gene TRBV15; D is possibly TRBD2 (6 bases). This CDR3 has 14 residues. Germline V CDR1 and CDR2: LNHNV, YYDKDF (reference sequence). V shed 2 bases and J shed 4 bases, with 9 bases lying between them. The DNA for the CDR3 is TGTGCCACCAGCAGACGGGACTTATACAATGAGCAGTTCTTC. Translating it yields CATSRRDLYNEQFF.

This chain connects TRBV27 to TRBJ1-1; D call uncertain. CDR1 is MNHEY, CDR2 SMNVEV, per germline (reference sequence). The CDR3 has 13 residues. Trimming took 1 base from V and 5 from J, leaving 8 bases between them. The DNA of the CDR3 is TGTGCCAGCAGTTTATTCGGGGAGACTGAAGCTTTCTTT. The encoded protein is CASSLFGETEAFF.

This chain joins TRBV7-6 and TRBJ1-5, with TRBD1 matching 7 bases. Germline V gene data show CDR1 as SGHVS and CDR2 as FNYEAQ. The CDR3 is 14 residues long. The V gene end was trimmed by 5 bases and the J gene end by 6 bases; junction bases not matched to a gene: 7. The CDR3 reads CASSPETGSQPQHF. The DNA of the CDR3 is TGTGCCAGCAGCCCTGAGACAGGGAGTCAGCCCCAGCATTTT.

The genes are TRBV27 and TRBJ2-5; perhaps TRBD2 as D (5 bases). Germline loops: CDR1 MNHEY, CDR2 SMNVEV (reference sequence). CDR3 length: 11 amino acids. Trimming took 3 bases from V and 7 from J, leaving 6 bases between them. As DNA, the CDR3 is TGTGCCAGCAGTTTCCGGGGGACCCAGTACTTC. Its protein is CASSFRGTQYF.

The rearrangement links TRBV12-5 to TRBJ1-5, with D possibly matching TRBD1 (5 bases). This CDR3 has 11 residues. Germline CDR1 and CDR2: LGHNT and FRNRAP. The CDR3 spells CAHGEGQPQHF. The DNA for the CDR3 is TGTGCCCACGGGGAGGGGCAGCCCCAGCATTTT.

In its sample, this clone was seen a few times. The rearrangement joins TRBV19 to TRBJ1-5; 7 bases align to TRBD1. CDR3 size: 17 residues. V lost 4 bases and J lost 7; bases outside the gene matches: 16. The germline gives CDR1 LNHDA, CDR2 SQIVND (reference sequence). The CDR3 sequence is CASSTPGYRQGRQPQHF. Here the CDR3 DNA reads TGTGCCAGTAGTACACCGGGATACCGACAGGGAAGACAGCCCCAGCATTTT.

V is TRBV2 and J is TRBJ1-5, with D uncertain. CDR1 and CDR2 from the germline V gene are SNHLY and FYNNEI. This CDR3 is 16 amino acids long. V was clipped by 3 bases and J by 0 bases, with 12 bases between them. CDR3 nucleotide sequence: TGTGCCAGCAGTGACAGGCAGGTTTATAGCAATCAGCCCCAGCATTTT. Protein: CASSDRQVYSNQPQHF.